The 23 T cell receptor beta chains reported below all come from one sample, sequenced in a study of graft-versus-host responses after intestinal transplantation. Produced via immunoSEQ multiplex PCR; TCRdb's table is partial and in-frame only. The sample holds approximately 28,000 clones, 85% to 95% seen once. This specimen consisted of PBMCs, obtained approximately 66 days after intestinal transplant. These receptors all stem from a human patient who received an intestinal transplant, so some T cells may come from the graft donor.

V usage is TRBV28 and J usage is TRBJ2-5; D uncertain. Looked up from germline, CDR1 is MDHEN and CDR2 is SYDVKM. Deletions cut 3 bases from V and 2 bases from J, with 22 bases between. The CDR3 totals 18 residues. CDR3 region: CASSFISGESWFQETQYF. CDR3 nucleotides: TGTGCCAGCAGTTTTATTTCTGGGGAAAGTTGGTTTCAAGAGACCCAGTACTTC.

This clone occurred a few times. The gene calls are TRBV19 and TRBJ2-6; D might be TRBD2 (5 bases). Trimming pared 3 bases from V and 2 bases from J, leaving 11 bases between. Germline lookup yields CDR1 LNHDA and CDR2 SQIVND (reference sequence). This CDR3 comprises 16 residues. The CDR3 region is CASSISSGTGANVLTF. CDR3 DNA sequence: TGTGCCAGTAGTATTTCATCGGGGACTGGGGCCAACGTCCTGACTTTC.

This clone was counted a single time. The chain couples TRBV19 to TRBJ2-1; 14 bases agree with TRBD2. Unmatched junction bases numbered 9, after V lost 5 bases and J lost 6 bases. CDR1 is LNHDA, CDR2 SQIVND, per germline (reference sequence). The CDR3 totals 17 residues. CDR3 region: CASSPQRLAGGPNEQFF. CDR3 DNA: TGTGCCAGTAGTCCCCAACGACTAGCGGGAGGGCCCAATGAGCAGTTCTTC.

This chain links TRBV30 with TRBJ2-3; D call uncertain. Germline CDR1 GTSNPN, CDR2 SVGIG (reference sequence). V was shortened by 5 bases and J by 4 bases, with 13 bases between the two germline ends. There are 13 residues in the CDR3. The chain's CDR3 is CAWSLSRADTQYF. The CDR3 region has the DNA TGTGCCTGGTCTCTGAGTAGGGCAGATACGCAGTATTTT. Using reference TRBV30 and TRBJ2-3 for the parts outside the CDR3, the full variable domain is SQTIHQWPATLVQPVGSPLSLECTVEGTSNPNLYWYRQAAGRGLQLLFYSVGIGQISSEVPQNLSASRPQDRQFILSSKKLLLSDSGFYLCAWSLSRADTQYFGPGTRLTVL.

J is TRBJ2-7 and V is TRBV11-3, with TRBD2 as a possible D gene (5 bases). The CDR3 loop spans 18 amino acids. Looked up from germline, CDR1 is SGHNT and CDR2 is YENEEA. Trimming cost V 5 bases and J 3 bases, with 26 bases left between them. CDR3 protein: CASSEPAMYGVSYYEQYF. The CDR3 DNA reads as TGTGCCAGCAGCGAACCAGCCATGTACGGGGTCTCCTACTACGAGCAGTACTTC.

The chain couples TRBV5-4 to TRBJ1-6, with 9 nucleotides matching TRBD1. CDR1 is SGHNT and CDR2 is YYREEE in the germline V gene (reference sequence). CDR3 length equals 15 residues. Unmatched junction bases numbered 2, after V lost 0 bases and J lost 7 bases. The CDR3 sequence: CASSLATGGNSPLHF. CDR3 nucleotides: TGTGCCAGCAGCTTGGCGACAGGGGGGAATTCACCCCTCCACTTT.

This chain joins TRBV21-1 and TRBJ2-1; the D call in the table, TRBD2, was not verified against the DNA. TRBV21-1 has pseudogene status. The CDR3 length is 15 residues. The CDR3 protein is CASRIEDPGGSEQFF. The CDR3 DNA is TGTGCCAGCAGGATAGAGGACCCCGGGGGGAGTGAGCAGTTCTTC.

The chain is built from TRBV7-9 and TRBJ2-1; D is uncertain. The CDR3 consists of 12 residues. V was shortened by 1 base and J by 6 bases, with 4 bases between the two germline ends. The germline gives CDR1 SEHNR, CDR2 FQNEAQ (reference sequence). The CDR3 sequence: CASSLDRNEQFF. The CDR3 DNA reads TGTGCCAGCAGCTTAGACCGCAATGAGCAGTTCTTC.

The CDR3 loop is CAWSDRAAYEQYF. CDR3 in DNA: TGTGCCTGGAGTGACAGGGCAGCCTACGAGCAGTACTTC. The rearrangement joins TRBV30 to TRBJ2-7; possible D gene TRBD1, 6 bases. Deletions cut 1 base from V and 2 bases from J, with 9 bases between. Per the germline V gene, CDR1 is GTSNPN and CDR2 is SVGIG (reference sequence). The CDR3 loop spans 13 amino acids.

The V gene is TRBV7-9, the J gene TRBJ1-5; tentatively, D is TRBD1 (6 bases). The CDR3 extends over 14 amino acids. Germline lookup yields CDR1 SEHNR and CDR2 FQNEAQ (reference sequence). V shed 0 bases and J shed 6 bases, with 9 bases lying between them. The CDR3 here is CASSLADRPQPQHF. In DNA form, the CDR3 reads TGTGCCAGCAGCTTAGCCGACAGGCCTCAGCCCCAGCATTTT.

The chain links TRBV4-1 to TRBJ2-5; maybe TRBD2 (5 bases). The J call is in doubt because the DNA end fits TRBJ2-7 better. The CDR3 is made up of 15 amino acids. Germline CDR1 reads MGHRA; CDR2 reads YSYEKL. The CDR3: CASSLLSGKDYEQYF. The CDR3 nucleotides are TGCGCCAGCAGCCTTCTTTCCGGGAAAGACTACGAGCAGTACTTC.

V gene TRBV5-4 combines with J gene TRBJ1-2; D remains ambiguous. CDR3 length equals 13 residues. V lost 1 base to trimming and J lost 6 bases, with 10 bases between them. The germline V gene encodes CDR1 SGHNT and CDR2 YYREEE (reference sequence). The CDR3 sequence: CASSLSGRNGYTF. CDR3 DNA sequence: TGTGCCAGCAGCTTGTCTGGGCGGAATGGCTACACCTTC.

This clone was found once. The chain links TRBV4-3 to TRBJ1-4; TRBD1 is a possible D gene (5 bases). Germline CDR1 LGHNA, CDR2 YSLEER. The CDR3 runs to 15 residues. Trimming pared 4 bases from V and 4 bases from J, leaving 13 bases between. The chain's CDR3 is CASSRPGDFNEKLFF. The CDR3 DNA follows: TGCGCCAGCAGCCGACCCGGGGACTTTAATGAAAAACTGTTTTTT.

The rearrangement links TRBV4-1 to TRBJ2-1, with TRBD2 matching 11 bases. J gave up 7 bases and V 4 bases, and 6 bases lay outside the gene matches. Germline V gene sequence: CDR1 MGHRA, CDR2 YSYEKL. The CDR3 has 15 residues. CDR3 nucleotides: TGCGCCAGCAGCCTTAGCGGGAGGGCAGGGAATGAGCAGTTCTTC. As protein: CASSLSGRAGNEQFF.

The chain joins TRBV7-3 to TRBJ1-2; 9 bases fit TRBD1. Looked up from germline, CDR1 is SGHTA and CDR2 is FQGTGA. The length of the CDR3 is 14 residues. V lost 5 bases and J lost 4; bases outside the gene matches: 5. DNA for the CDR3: TGTGCCAGCAGCCCGGACAGGGGACCCTATGGCTACACCTTC. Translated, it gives CASSPDRGPYGYTF.

CDR3 DNA: TGTGCCAGCAAACTAGCGGGAAGCCACGAGCAGTACTTC. This sequence encodes CASKLAGSHEQYF. The chain couples TRBV28 to TRBJ2-7; 10 positions match TRBD2. Trimming at V came to 7 bases and at J to 5 bases, leaving 5 bases not matched to a gene. Germline V gene sequence: CDR1 MDHEN, CDR2 SYDVKM. The CDR3 consists of 13 residues. Together with reference TRBV28 and TRBJ2-7, the CDR3 gives the full variable domain: DVKVTQSSRYLVKRTGEKVFLECVQDMDHENMFWYRQDPGLGLRLIYFSYDVKMKEKGDIPEGYSVSREKKERFSLILESASTNQTSMYLCASKLAGSHEQYFGPGTRLTVT.

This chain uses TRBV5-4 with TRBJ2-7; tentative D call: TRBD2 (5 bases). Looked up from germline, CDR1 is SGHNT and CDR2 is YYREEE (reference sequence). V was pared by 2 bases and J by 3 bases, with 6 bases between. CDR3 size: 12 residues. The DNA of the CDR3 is TGTGCCAGCAGCTTAGACTACTACGAGCAGTACTTC. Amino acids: CASSLDYYEQYF. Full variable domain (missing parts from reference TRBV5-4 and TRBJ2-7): ETGVTQSPTHLIKTRGQQVTLRCSSQSGHNTVSWYQQALGQGPQFIFQYYREEENGRGNFPPRFSGLQFPNYSSELNVNALELDDSALYLCASSLDYYEQYFGPGTRLTVT.

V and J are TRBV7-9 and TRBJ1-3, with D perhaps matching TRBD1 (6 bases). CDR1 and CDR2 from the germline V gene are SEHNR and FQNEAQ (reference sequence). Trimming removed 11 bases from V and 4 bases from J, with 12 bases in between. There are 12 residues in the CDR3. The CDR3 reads CAGQGQGNTIYF. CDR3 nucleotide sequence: TGTGCCGGGCAGGGGCAAGGAAACACCATATATTTT.

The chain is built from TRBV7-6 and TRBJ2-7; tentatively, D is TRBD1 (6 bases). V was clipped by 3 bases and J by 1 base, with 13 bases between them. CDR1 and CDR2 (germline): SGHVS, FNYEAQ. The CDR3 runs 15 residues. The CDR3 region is CASSFAGDFSYEQYF. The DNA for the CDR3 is TGTGCCAGCAGCTTTGCAGGGGATTTTTCCTACGAGCAGTACTTC. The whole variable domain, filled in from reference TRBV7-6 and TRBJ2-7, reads GAGVSQSPRYKVTKRGQDVALRCDPISGHVSLYWYRQALGQGPEFLTYFNYEAQQDKSGLPNDRFSAERPEGSISTLTIQRTEQRDSAMYRCASSFAGDFSYEQYFGPGTRLTVT.

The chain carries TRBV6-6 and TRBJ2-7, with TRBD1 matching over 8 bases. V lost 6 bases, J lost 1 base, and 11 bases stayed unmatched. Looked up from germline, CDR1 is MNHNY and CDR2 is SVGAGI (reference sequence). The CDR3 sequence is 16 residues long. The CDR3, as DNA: TGTGCCAGCAGCCCCTGGGGCACAGGGGGGTCCTACGAGCAGTACTTC. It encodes CASSPWGTGGSYEQYF.

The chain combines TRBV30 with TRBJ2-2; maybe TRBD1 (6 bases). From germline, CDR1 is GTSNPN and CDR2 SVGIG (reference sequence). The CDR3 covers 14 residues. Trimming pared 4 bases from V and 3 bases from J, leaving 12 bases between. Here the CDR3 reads CAWKQGWDTGELFF. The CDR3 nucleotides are TGTGCCTGGAAACAGGGATGGGACACCGGGGAGCTGTTTTTT.

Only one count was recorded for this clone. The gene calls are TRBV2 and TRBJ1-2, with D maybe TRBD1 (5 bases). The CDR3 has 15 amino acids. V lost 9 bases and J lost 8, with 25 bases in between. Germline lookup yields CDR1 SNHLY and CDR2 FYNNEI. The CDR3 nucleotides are TGTGCCAGGGAAATCCGGGACGGACCATATGTGGGCTACACCTTC. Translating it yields CAREIRDGPYVGYTF.

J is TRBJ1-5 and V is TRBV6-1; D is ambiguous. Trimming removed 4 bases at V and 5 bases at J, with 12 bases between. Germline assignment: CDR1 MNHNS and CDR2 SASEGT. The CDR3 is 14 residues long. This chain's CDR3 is CASSVMGADQPQHF. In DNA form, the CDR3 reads TGTGCCAGCAGTGTTATGGGAGCAGATCAGCCCCAGCATTTT.